A selection of T cell receptor beta chains follows, all from one sample in a study of shared clonotypes between healthy human individuals. Produced via immunoSEQ multiplex PCR; TCRdb's table is partial and in-frame only. The data contain about 820,000 clones, roughly 92% of them seen just once; the ten biggest clones take up about 24%. What was sequenced was naive CD8+ T cells sorted from blood. The receptors here all came from a man aged 25-45 years in good health. Both conserved end residues are part of each CDR3. D genes are given only for firm matches.

D gene	V gene	J gene	CDR3 DNA	CDR3 protein
TRBD2	TRBV15	TRBJ2-7	TGTGCCACCAGCAGAGATTTGGGACTAGCGGGTACACAAGGGGTTTACGAGCAGTACTTC	CATSRDLGLAGTQGVYEQYF
-	TRBV29-1	TRBJ2-7	TGCAGCGTTCCAGGACACGACAACTACGAGCAGTACTTC	CSVPGHDNYEQYF
TRBD2	TRBV5-1	TRBJ2-3	TGCGCCAGCAGCAATCGACTAGCGGGAGCGACAGATACGCAGTATTTT	CASSNRLAGATDTQYF
-	TRBV15	TRBJ1-3	TGTGCCACCGATGGTACGGACAGCCCTGGAAACACCATATATTTT	CATDGTDSPGNTIYF
-	TRBV27	TRBJ2-6	TGTGCCAGCAGCATGGTATCCGGGGCCAACGTCCTGACTTTC	CASSMVSGANVLTF
-	TRBV28	TRBJ2-2	TGTGCCACAACGGGACGGCTGAACACCGGGGAGCTGTTTTTT	CATTGRLNTGELFF
-	TRBV19	TRBJ2-7	TGTGCCAGTCAACGGGATCTGGGCCCCTACGAGCAGTACTTC	CASQRDLGPYEQYF
TRBD2	TRBV6-6	TRBJ2-1	TGTGCCAGCAGTTCTCTAGCGGGAGGCCCCTACAATGAGCAGTTCTTC	CASSSLAGGPYNEQFF
-	TRBV14	TRBJ1-4	TGTGCCAGCAGCCCACGTGAGGGGCGGGTAGGAAAACTGTTTTTT	CASSPREGRVGKLFF
TRBD2	TRBV28	TRBJ2-1	TGTGCCAGCTCTCTGGACAGACTAGCGGGAGCGTCTCTCTACTACAATGAGCAGTTCTTC	CASSLDRLAGASLYYNEQFF